Sequencing of this TCR beta chain was carried out in a study of blood T cell repertoires in COVID-19. Study-level information: PBMCs, B-cell-depleted T cells, or T cells provided the cDNA or gDNA that made up the material.

The V and J ends lost 0 bases and 4 bases, in that order; junction bases with no gene match: 8. The CDR3 contains 16 residues. Germline lookup yields CDR1 SEHNR and CDR2 FQNEAQ (reference sequence). The method was immunoSEQ multiplex PCR; TCRdb's version includes in-frame clones alone and lacks a portion of them. The data show roughly 390,000 clones, around 87% seen once. One Seattle source followed patients from active infection through their disease course. The receptor comes from a woman younger than 45 with COVID-19, enrolled during active disease. The chain carries TRBV7-9 and TRBJ2-7; 8 bases match TRBD2. The sequencing sample was made of peripheral blood. The CDR3 DNA reads as TGTGCCAGCAGCTTAGCCACAGCGGGAGAATGGTACGAGCAGTACTTC. This gives the protein CASSLATAGEWYEQYF.